These 32 T cell receptor beta chains share one sample of origin, sequenced in a study of T cell repertoires in cytomegalovirus infection. TCRdb passed the reads through MiXCR, listing each CDR3 protein once. The table includes around 450,000 distinct CDR3 sequences, roughly a third detected once. The sample comprised PBMCs. The source is a human donor in good health (CMV status not recorded). Some clones in this sample may be carry-over from other donors' samples.

This clonotype was found many times. The rearrangement uses TRBV12-3 or TRBV12-4 and TRBJ1-6; 9 nucleotides line up with TRBD1. This CDR3 comprises 16 residues. After removal of 4 bases from V and 7 bases from J, the junction contained 8 bases not matched to a gene. CDR3 loop: CASSSHGGQGNSPLHF. The DNA for the CDR3 is TGTGCCAGCAGTTCCCATGGTGGACAGGGGAATTCACCCCTCCACTTT.

This clonotype was seen ten or more times. The V and J genes are TRBV7-2 and TRBJ2-2; perhaps TRBD2 as D (6 bases). Germline V gene sequence: CDR1 SGHTA, CDR2 FQGNSA. CDR3 size: 16 residues. Trimming stripped 1 base from V and 0 bases from J, with 9 bases between. In DNA, the CDR3 is TGTGCCAGCAGCTTAGGGTCGGGGGCGAACACCGGGGAGCTGTTTTTT. Translated: CASSLGSGANTGELFF.

The rearrangement uses TRBV5-6 and TRBJ1-1, with D possibly being TRBD1 (5 bases). Deletions cut 2 bases from V and 4 bases from J, with 12 bases between. CDR3 length equals 14 residues. The germline V gene encodes CDR1 SGHDT and CDR2 YYEEEE. For the CDR3, the DNA is TGTGCCAGCAGCTTTGGTGGGACTGTCACTGAAGCTTTCTTT. Protein sequence: CASSFGGTVTEAFF.

This clonotype was counted many times. The gene calls are TRBV7-2 and TRBJ1-3; D uncertain. Trimming removed 5 bases at V and 4 bases at J, with 6 bases between. This CDR3 has 12 amino acids. Germline lookup yields CDR1 SGHTA and CDR2 FQGNSA. In nucleotides, the CDR3 is TGTGCCAGCAGCGAGCGGGGAAACACCATATATTTT. This sequence encodes CASSERGNTIYF.

On this clonotype: One end of the junction fails to match germline, which may point to a read error. V and J are TRBV6-2 or TRBV6-3 and TRBJ2-1; 8 nucleotides align to TRBD2. The CDR3 covers 17 residues. Per the germline V gene, CDR1 is MNHEY and CDR2 is SVGEGT. The CDR3 DNA sequence: TGTGCCTGCAGTTACTCGATGGCATCGGGGGGGTACAATGAGCAGTTCTTC. It specifies CACSYSMASGGYNEQFF.

The chain links TRBV7-2 to TRBJ2-5; TRBD2 matches 11 bases. The CDR3 is 15 amino acids. J gave up 10 bases and V 6 bases, and 13 bases lay outside the gene matches. Per the germline V gene, CDR1 is SGHTA and CDR2 is FQGNSA. The CDR3 DNA is TGTGCCAGCAGACAGGTAGCGGGGGGGCGCGGGGACCAGTACTTC. This codes for CASRQVAGGRGDQYF.

The sample holds a few counts of this clonotype. The CDR3 nucleotides read TGTGCCAGCAGCTTAGCCCCCGGGACAGGGTCGACCGGGGAGCTGTTTTTT. Translating gives CASSLAPGTGSTGELFF. V is TRBV7-8 and J is TRBJ2-2; 9 bases line up with TRBD1. V trimming: 0 bases; J trimming: 5 bases; junction bases outside the gene matches: 7. The CDR3 is made up of 17 amino acids. Germline assignment: CDR1 SGHVS and CDR2 FQNEAQ.

This clonotype appeared many times. The rearrangement links TRBV6-5 to TRBJ2-3; possible D gene TRBD1, 5 bases. The CDR3 extends over 15 amino acids. Germline lookup yields CDR1 MNHEY and CDR2 SVGAGI. Trimming removed 2 bases from V and 3 bases from J, with 12 bases in between. The CDR3 is CASSYMGPGTDTQYF. Here the CDR3 DNA reads TGTGCCAGCAGTTACATGGGGCCTGGGACAGATACGCAGTATTTT.

This clonotype was seen a handful of times. A much more abundant neighbour one base away suggests this may be a read error. The missing conserved phenylalanine or tryptophan at the end of this CDR3 makes a read error likely. The chain uses TRBV7-2 and TRBJ2-1; D is undetermined. V gave up 9 bases and J gave up 7 bases, with 10 bases separating them. Germline V gene data show CDR1 as SGHTA and CDR2 as FQGNSA. The CDR3 spans 11 residues. The CDR3 DNA follows: TGTGCCAGTAGACCACAGAATGAGCAGTTCTTA. This translates into CASRPQNEQFL.

The V and J genes are TRBV19 and TRBJ2-2, with D perhaps matching TRBD1 or TRBD2 (6 bases each). There are 15 residues in the CDR3. CDR1 is LNHDA and CDR2 is SQIVND in the germline V gene (reference sequence). The V end was cut by 6 bases, the J end by 6 bases, with 17 bases between. The CDR3 sequence is CASSLGGLASGELFF. The CDR3, as DNA: TGTGCCAGTAGCCTGGGGGGCCTAGCTTCCGGGGAGCTGTTTTTT.

The chain employs TRBV12-3 or TRBV12-4 and TRBJ2-3; D is ambiguous. The CDR3 consists of 14 residues. V lost 2 bases to trimming and J lost 4 bases, with 10 bases between them. CDR3 residues: CASSLRAGSDTQYF. The CDR3 DNA sequence: TGTGCCAGCAGTTTACGGGCAGGTTCAGATACGCAGTATTTT.

DNA of the CDR3: TGTGCCAGCAGAAACAGCGGGGGGGCCGTGTATGAGCAGTTCTTC. This sequence encodes CASRNSGGAVYEQFF. The V call is TRBV12-3 or TRBV12-4, the J call TRBJ2-1, with TRBD2 matching 10 bases. The trim removed 6 bases at V and 8 bases at J, leaving 10 bases unmatched. CDR3 length: 15 amino acids.

This clonotype was counted a few times. The gene calls are TRBV14 and TRBJ2-1; maybe TRBD2 (5 bases). From germline, CDR1 is SGHDN and CDR2 FVKESK. V lost 0 bases to trimming and J lost 7 bases, with 10 bases between them. The CDR3 has 14 amino acids. The CDR3 region is CASSQDRGRNEQFF. The CDR3 DNA follows: TGTGCCAGCAGCCAAGATCGGGGTCGAAATGAGCAGTTCTTC.

J is TRBJ1-5 and V is TRBV5-5, with 7 positions matching TRBD1. The V segment lost 4 bases and the J segment 7 bases; nucleotides outside the gene matches: 5. Germline CDR1 and CDR2: SGHKS and YYEKEE (reference sequence). CDR3 size: 13 residues. The CDR3 region has the DNA TGTGCCAGCAGCAACAGGGGAGAGCAGCCCCAGCATTTT. Its translation: CASSNRGEQPQHF.

The chain couples TRBV5-3 to TRBJ1-4; 7 nucleotides line up with TRBD1. TRBV5-3 is an ORF, and what it does is uncertain. J was trimmed by 8 bases and V by 8 bases; bases with no gene match: 12. This CDR3 comprises 14 residues. The CDR3 reads CASSAQGVREKLFF. CDR3 in DNA: TGTGCCAGCAGCGCGCAGGGGGTACGGGAAAAACTGTTTTTT.

Concerning this clonotype itself: Possible read error: a much larger clone is one base away. The V and J genes are TRBV7-6 and TRBJ2-1, with D possibly matching TRBD2 (6 bases). CDR1 and CDR2 from the germline V gene are SGHVS and FNYEAQ. CDR3 size: 15 residues. Trimming pared 5 bases from V and 5 bases from J, leaving 16 bases between. The DNA for the CDR3 is TGTGCCAGCAGCCGGGAGATTTCCCGCCACAATGAGCAGTTCTTC. Translation gives CASSREISRHNEQFF. Full variable domain (rest looked up from reference TRBV7-6 and TRBJ2-1): GAGVSQSPRYKVTKRGQDVALRCDPISGHVSLYWYRQALGQGPEFLTYFNYEAQQDKSGLPNDRFSAERPEGSISTLTIQRTEQRDSAMYRCASSREISRHNEQFFGPGTRLTVL.

In its sample, this clonotype was seen many times. The J gene is TRBJ2-5, the V gene TRBV7-7; 11 bases map to TRBD1. Germline CDR1 SSHAT, CDR2 FNYEAQ (reference sequence). V lost 1 base to trimming and J lost 4 bases; unmatched junction nucleotides: 2. This CDR3 comprises 15 residues. CDR3 nucleotide sequence: TGTGCCAGCAGCTTAGGGACAGGGGGCATAGAGACCCAGTACTTC. Translation gives CASSLGTGGIETQYF.

The J gene is TRBJ1-5, the V gene TRBV6-2 or TRBV6-3, with 8 bases fitting TRBD1. Germline values: CDR1 MNHEY, CDR2 SVGEGT. J lost 8 bases, V lost 7 bases, and 13 bases had no gene match. There are 15 residues in the CDR3. CDR3 sequence reads: CASTMTGVPVEPQHF. The CDR3 DNA follows: TGTGCCAGCACTATGACAGGGGTCCCTGTGGAGCCCCAGCATTTT.

This clonotype was counted only a few times. The V and J genes are TRBV20-1 and TRBJ1-6; tentatively, D is TRBD1 (5 bases). In germline, CDR1 is DFQATT, CDR2 SNEGSKA (reference sequence). Trimming pared 5 bases from V and 6 bases from J, leaving 14 bases between. This CDR3 contains 14 residues. DNA of the CDR3: TGCAGTGCTTCTGAGGGGCTGGCTAATTCACCCCTCCACTTT. Encoded protein: CSASEGLANSPLHF.

In its sample, this clonotype was seen many times. The gene calls are TRBV7-8 and TRBJ1-2, with D uncertain. Germline V gives CDR1 SGHVS, CDR2 FQNEAQ. Trimming removed 5 bases from V and 5 bases from J, with 18 bases in between. This CDR3 is 15 amino acids long. Here the CDR3 reads CASSPALGREYGYTF. CDR3 in DNA: TGTGCCAGCAGCCCCGCCCTGGGTAGAGAGTATGGCTACACCTTC. Based on the CDR3 plus reference TRBV7-8 and TRBJ1-2, the full variable domain is GAGVSQSPRYKVAKRGQDVALRCDPISGHVSLFWYQQALGQGPEFLTYFQNEAQLDKSGLPSDRFFAERPEGSVSTLKIQRTQQEDSAVYLCASSPALGREYGYTFGSGTRLTVV.

Remarks on this clonotype: Mismatch with germline at one junction end may stem from a read error. In nucleotides, the CDR3 is TGTGCCAGCAGCTTCCCGAAGACTAGCGAAATTATCACAGATACGCTGTATTTT. Translating gives CASSFPKTSEIITDTLYF. This chain links TRBV11-2 with TRBJ2-3, with 8 bases identical to TRBD2. Germline V CDR1 and CDR2: SGHAT, FQNNGV. This CDR3 has 18 amino acids.

The chain links TRBV20-1 to TRBJ2-2; the match to TRBD1 covers 7 bases. The junction had 10 bases not matched to a gene; V was cut back by 5 bases and J by 4 bases. This CDR3 has 15 residues. Germline V CDR1 and CDR2: DFQATT, SNEGSKA (reference sequence). CDR3 loop: CSARFRDRLTGELFF. The CDR3 DNA sequence: TGCAGTGCTCGGTTCCGGGACAGACTCACCGGGGAGCTGTTTTTT.

The genes are TRBV20-1 and TRBJ2-7; 7 bases agree with TRBD1. This CDR3 region has 14 residues. Trimming removed 0 bases from V and 3 bases from J; junction bases left unmatched: 5. Per germline, CDR1 DFQATT and CDR2 SNEGSKA (reference sequence). DNA for the CDR3: TGCAGTGCTAGAGATCCCGACAGGGACTACGAGCAGTACTTC. Translation gives CSARDPDRDYEQYF.

This clonotype was counted at least ten times. The chain combines TRBV7-3 with TRBJ2-1, with D perhaps being TRBD1 or TRBD2 (5 bases each). Trimming took off 3 bases at V and 5 bases at J, with 8 bases between the two ends. The CDR3 extends over 13 amino acids. CDR1 is SGHTA and CDR2 is FQGTGA in the germline V gene. The CDR3 region is CASSLGPDNEQFF. DNA of the CDR3: TGTGCCAGCAGCTTGGGACCAGACAATGAGCAGTTCTTC.

Many counts were recorded for this clonotype. V is TRBV7-2 and J is TRBJ2-3; 9 bases are shared with TRBD2. The ends lost 2 bases at V and 4 bases at J; junction bases unmatched: 16. The CDR3 contains 19 residues. Germline CDR1 reads SGHTA; CDR2 reads FQGNSA. The CDR3 sequence is CASSLKPGRLAVYSDTQYF. CDR3 bases: TGTGCCAGCAGCTTAAAGCCAGGTCGACTAGCGGTGTATTCAGATACGCAGTATTTT. The complete variable domain, with remaining parts taken from reference TRBV7-2 and TRBJ2-3, reads GAGVSQSPSNKVTEKGKDVELRCDPISGHTALYWYRQSLGQGLEFLIYFQGNSAPDKSGLPSDRFSAERTGGSVSTLTIQRTQQEDSAVYLCASSLKPGRLAVYSDTQYFGPGTRLTVL.

This clonotype came up many times. Written as DNA, the CDR3 is TGTGCCAGCAGCTCTCTCCGGGACAGCTACAATGAGCAGTTCTTC. Protein product: CASSSLRDSYNEQFF. This chain links TRBV7-8 with TRBJ2-1; TRBD1 aligns across 7 bases. The ends lost 4 bases at V and 3 bases at J; junction bases unmatched: 6. Germline V gene sequence: CDR1 SGHVS, CDR2 FQNEAQ. The CDR3 totals 15 residues.

The chain employs TRBV4-1 and TRBJ1-6, with 8 bases lining up with TRBD1. The CDR3 contains 15 residues. Trimming removed 1 base from V and 10 bases from J; junction bases left unmatched: 6. Looked up from germline, CDR1 is MGHRA and CDR2 is YSYEKL. The DNA for the CDR3 is TGCGCCAGCAGCCAAGCGACAGGGGATGGGTCACCCCTCCACTTT. Translating it yields CASSQATGDGSPLHF.

This chain uses TRBV27 with TRBJ2-3, with TRBD1 as a possible D gene (6 bases). In germline, CDR1 is MNHEY, CDR2 SMNVEV (reference sequence). This CDR3 is 14 amino acids long. Trimming took off 6 bases at V and 1 base at J, with 11 bases between the two ends. DNA for the CDR3: TGTGCCAGCAGACCCGACAGGCGCACAGATACGCAGTATTTT. This translates into CASRPDRRTDTQYF.

This clonotype was detected a few times. This chain uses TRBV29-1 with TRBJ2-1, with TRBD1 as a possible D gene (7 bases). The CDR3 consists of 14 residues. V was pared by 4 bases and J by 7 bases, with 17 bases between. Germline-derived CDR1 and CDR2 are SQVTM and ANQGSEA. CDR3 sequence reads: CSVVAWAGGNEQFF. The DNA for the CDR3 is TGCAGCGTTGTTGCTTGGGCAGGGGGGAATGAGCAGTTCTTC.

To note about this clonotype: A much larger clone differs from this one at a single base, so this may be a read error. This sequence joins TRBV12-3 or TRBV12-4 and TRBJ2-7, with unresolved D. This CDR3 is 13 amino acids long. The CDR3 sequence is CVSSTQLTYEQYF. The CDR3 bases are TGTGTCAGCAGTACTCAGCTCACCTACGAGCAGTACTTC.

J is TRBJ2-4 and V is TRBV11-2, with D perhaps being TRBD1 or TRBD2 (6 bases each). Germline CDR1 is SGHAT and CDR2 is FQNNGV. Deletions cut 0 bases from V and 0 bases from J, with 12 bases between. The CDR3 has 17 amino acids. CDR3 bases: TGTGCCAGCAGCTTAGACGACAGGCGGGAAGCCAAAAACATTCAGTACTTC. Protein sequence: CASSLDDRREAKNIQYF. Combining the CDR3 with reference TRBV11-2 and TRBJ2-4 gives the whole variable domain EAGVAQSPRYKIIEKRQSVAFWCNPISGHATLYWYQQILGQGPKLLIQFQNNGVVDDSQLPKDRFSAERLKGVDSTLKIQPAKLEDSAVYLCASSLDDRREAKNIQYFGAGTRLSVL.

This clonotype was counted ten times or more. The chain joins TRBV12-3 or TRBV12-4 to TRBJ2-7, with unresolved D. The germline V and J ends were trimmed by 6 bases and 1 base, with 10 bases remaining between them. The CDR3 loop spans 13 amino acids. The CDR3 reads CASSLHGSYEQYF. The CDR3 bases are TGTGCCAGCAGCTTACACGGATCCTACGAGCAGTACTTC.